The 14 T cell receptor beta chains presented below share a single source sample, sequenced in a study of cytomegalovirus exposure and HLA in healthy donors. The PCR employed 60 Vbeta primers together with 13 Jbeta primers. Clones were sequenced by immunoSEQ multiplex PCR, and TCRdb holds only the in-frame ones, with some missing. This sample yields 100,000 or so clones, of which about 70% are seen a single time; roughly 2.6% belongs to the top ten. Material for sequencing was PBMCs. These receptors all stem from a man between 50 and 59 years old in good health and CMV-seropositive.

The table lists this clone with a few counts. The V and J genes are TRBV4-1 and TRBJ1-5; D gene ambiguous. This CDR3 contains 13 residues. Germline assignment: CDR1 MGHRA and CDR2 YSYEKL. V lost 3 bases and J lost 9, with 12 bases in between. CDR3 in amino acids: CASSQVGGPPQHF. The DNA of the CDR3 is TGCGCCAGCAGCCAGGTAGGAGGGCCGCCCCAGCATTTT.

This chain uses TRBV5-4 with TRBJ2-7; 13 nucleotides align to TRBD2. There are 15 residues in the CDR3. The V gene's germline CDR1 is SGHNT and CDR2 YYREEE (reference sequence). Germline trimming cut 4 bases from V and 4 bases from J; bases unmatched to any gene: 5. CDR3 sequence: CASSGSGLAGYEQYF. The DNA of the CDR3 is TGTGCCAGCAGCGGCTCGGGACTAGCGGGATACGAGCAGTACTTC.

The chain is built from TRBV30 and TRBJ2-1; 12 bases line up with TRBD2. V gave up 2 bases and J gave up 9 bases; unmatched junction bases: 8. This CDR3 comprises 15 residues. Germline CDR1 and CDR2: GTSNPN and SVGIG (reference sequence). The CDR3 DNA reads as TGTGCCTGGAGTCGACTAGCGGGAGAAGTCGGTGAGCAGTTCTTC. Protein product: CAWSRLAGEVGEQFF.

V and J are TRBV7-2 and TRBJ2-3, with a tentative D call TRBD2 (5 bases). With 2 bases removed from V and 2 bases from J, the gap between germline ends came to 8 bases. The CDR3 loop spans 14 amino acids. Per germline, CDR1 SGHTA and CDR2 FQGNSA. CDR3 nucleotide sequence: TGTGCCAGCAGCTTACGGAGGCTCACAGATACGCAGTATTTT. It yields the protein CASSLRRLTDTQYF.

V usage is TRBV29-1 and J usage is TRBJ1-2; D might be TRBD1 (5 bases). The length of the CDR3 is 13 residues. V shed 3 bases and J shed 7 bases, with 15 bases lying between them. The germline gives CDR1 SQVTM, CDR2 ANQGSEA. This CDR3 is CSVDSNGGGGYTF. The DNA of the CDR3 is TGCAGCGTTGACTCCAATGGCGGGGGTGGCTACACCTTC.

This clone was seen more than once but under ten times. The chain joins TRBV6-6 to TRBJ1-2, with 8 bases matching TRBD1. This CDR3 region has 14 residues. V lost 0 bases and J lost 6; bases outside the gene matches: 3. Germline values: CDR1 MNHNY, CDR2 SVGAGI (reference sequence). The CDR3 nucleotides are TGTGCCAGCAGTTACTCGGGACAGGAGAATGGCTACACCTTC. Residues: CASSYSGQENGYTF.

The gene calls are TRBV6-5 and TRBJ2-2, with 7 bases fitting TRBD2. V was pared by 0 bases and J by 1 base, with 2 bases of the junction left unmatched. There are 16 residues in the CDR3. Germline V gene lookup returns CDR1 MNHEY and CDR2 SVGAGI. CDR3 in amino acids: CASSYSGGGNTGELFF. In DNA form, the CDR3 reads TGTGCCAGCAGTTACTCTGGCGGGGGGAACACCGGGGAGCTGTTTTTT.

The chain uses TRBV18 and TRBJ1-2; maybe TRBD1 (5 bases). CDR1 KGHSH and CDR2 LQKENI come from the germline V gene. Deletions cut 4 bases from V and 0 bases from J, with 15 bases between. The CDR3 contains 16 residues. CDR3 region: CASSQTYRTTNYGYTF. CDR3 nucleotides: TGTGCCAGCTCACAGACATACAGGACCACTAACTATGGCTACACCTTC.

The gene calls are TRBV29-1 and TRBJ2-5, with TRBD2 identical over 12 bases. The CDR3 spans 13 residues. The V gene end was trimmed by 4 bases and the J gene end by 5 bases; junction bases not matched to a gene: 2. The germline CDR1 and CDR2 sequences are SQVTM and ANQGSEA. The CDR3 loop is CSVVGLAGETQYF. The CDR3 DNA reads TGCAGCGTTGTAGGACTAGCGGGGGAGACCCAGTACTTC.

The chain is built from TRBV5-4 and TRBJ2-1, with 12 bases identical to TRBD2. The CDR3 covers 18 residues. Germline CDR1 and CDR2: SGHNT and YYREEE (reference sequence). The V segment lost 4 bases and the J segment 4 bases; nucleotides outside the gene matches: 12. The CDR3 is CASSSTLLAGGSYNEQFF. The CDR3 DNA reads as TGTGCCAGCAGCAGCACCCTACTAGCGGGAGGAAGTTACAATGAGCAGTTCTTC.

The gene calls are TRBV9 and TRBJ2-3, with D perhaps TRBD2 (7 bases). The CDR3 totals 15 residues. Germline V gene data show CDR1 as SGDLS and CDR2 as YYNGEE. Between the trimmed V and J ends, which lost 2 bases and 2 bases, there was a span of 12 bases. CDR3 in amino acids: CASSVEGGLTDTQYF. In DNA form, the CDR3 reads TGTGCCAGCAGCGTCGAGGGGGGGCTCACAGATACGCAGTATTTT.

The rearrangement joins TRBV20-1 to TRBJ2-6; tentatively, D is TRBD1 (5 bases). Germline CDR1 is DFQATT and CDR2 is SNEGSKA (reference sequence). The CDR3 extends over 11 amino acids. CDR3 bases: TGCGGGGCCGGAGGGGCCAACGTCCTGACTTTC. It specifies CGAGGANVLTF.

The V gene is TRBV4-1, the J gene TRBJ2-3; D is possibly TRBD2 (6 bases). The V gene's germline CDR1 is MGHRA and CDR2 YSYEKL. The CDR3 consists of 16 residues. Trimming shortened V by 1 base and J by 1 base, and 12 bases separated the two germline ends. Here the CDR3 DNA reads TGCGCCAGCAGCCAAGGAAGGGGCGGGGGCACAGATACGCAGTATTTT. As protein: CASSQGRGGGTDTQYF.

The chain couples TRBV5-6 to TRBJ2-5, with 8 bases lining up with TRBD1. This CDR3 region has 14 residues. Losses at the gene ends were 4 bases for V and 5 bases for J; bases not matched to a gene: 7. The germline V gene encodes CDR1 SGHDT and CDR2 YYEEEE. The CDR3 DNA sequence: TGTGCCAGCAGCACGCCGACAGGGGTCGAGACCCAGTACTTC. Translating it yields CASSTPTGVETQYF. The full variable domain, with the rest looked up from reference TRBV5-6 and TRBJ2-5, is DAGVTQSPTHLIKTRGQQVTLRCSPKSGHDTVSWYQQALGQGPQFIFQYYEEEERQRGNFPDRFSGHQFPNYSSELNVNALLLGDSALYLCASSTPTGVETQYFGPGTRLLVL.